These T cell receptor beta chains were read from a single sample in a study of blood T cell repertoires in COVID-19. The data were produced by immunoSEQ multiplex PCR, yet TCRdb's version contains in-frame clones alone and is incomplete. The profile shows some 180,000 clones, 90% of them singletons. The sequenced material came from peripheral blood. The receptors shown here come from a man aged 50-60 years with acute or convalescent COVID-19. Each CDR3 is given with its conserved first and last residue. The D gene is left open where the match is weak. Size is omitted from some rows. Given values are once, few, many or a class for expanded clones.

D	V	J	size	DNA	CDR3
.	TRBV5-1	TRBJ1-1	.	TGCGCCAGCAGCTCGACCGGAGCTAACACTGAAGCTTTCTTT	CASSSTGANTEAFF
.	TRBV7-8	TRBJ1-1	.	TGTGCCAGCACCTCCGGGGGAGGCACTGAAGCTTTCTTT	CASTSGGGTEAFF
TRBD1	TRBV28	TRBJ1-5	.	TGTGCCAGCAGTTTTCGGGACAGACTGTATCAGCCCCAGCATTTT	CASSFRDRLYQPQHF
.	TRBV7-9	TRBJ2-2	few	TGTGCCAGCAGCCTAATGACAGCCGCGAACACCGGGGAGCTGTTTTTT	CASSLMTAANTGELFF
.	TRBV18	TRBJ1-2	.	TGTGCCAGCTCACCAAAACAGGTGGGCTATGGCTACACCTTC	CASSPKQVGYGYTF
.	TRBV2	TRBJ1-4	.	TGTGCCAGCAGGCGACAGGCAACTAATGAAAAACTGTTTTTT	CASRRQATNEKLFF
.	TRBV7-2	TRBJ1-4	.	TGTGCCAGCAGCTTAACTCGGGATCCGAGGGAAAAACTGTTTTTT	CASSLTRDPREKLFF
.	TRBV6-5	TRBJ2-1	.	TGTGCCAGCAGTCCCACTAATAATGAGCAGTTCTTC	CASSPTNNEQFF
TRBD1	TRBV19	TRBJ2-1	.	TGTGCCAGTAGTACACCCGACCAAGGGACAGGATCCTACAATGAGCAGTTCTTC	CASSTPDQGTGSYNEQFF
TRBD1	TRBV28	TRBJ2-1	.	TGTGCCAGCAGGCCCGACAGGGGCACGGTCTACAATGAGCAGTTCTTC	CASRPDRGTVYNEQFF
.	TRBV27	TRBJ1-1	.	TGTGCCAGCAGGAGGTCCCCGATGAACACTGAAGCTTTCTTT	CASRRSPMNTEAFF
.	TRBV6-1	TRBJ1-5	.	TGTGCCAGCAGTGAAGTTCCGGGATTAACTCAGCCCCAGCATTTT	CASSEVPGLTQPQHF
.	TRBV11-1	TRBJ1-1	.	TGTGCCAGCAGCTTAGAAACAGGGCGAGAAGCTTTCTTT	CASSLETGREAFF
.	TRBV27	TRBJ2-7	once	TGTGCCAGCAGTTTAGTGGCAGACTACGAGCAGTACTTC	CASSLVADYEQYF
TRBD1	TRBV18	TRBJ1-2	.	TGTGCCAGCTCACCGGGACAGGTGACAATTGGCTACACCTTC	CASSPGQVTIGYTF
.	TRBV10-3	TRBJ2-5	once	TGTGCCATCAGTGAGGGGGGCAGCAGGGCGGAGACCCAGTACTTC	CAISEGGSRAETQYF
.	TRBV28	TRBJ1-2	.	TGTGCCAGTAAGGAAGGCGGGGGCTATGGCTACACCTTC	CASKEGGGYGYTF
.	TRBV7-2	TRBJ2-1	.	TGTGCCAGCAGCTTTAACACCCATGAGCAGTTCTTC	CASSFNTHEQFF